Each of the 12 T cell receptor beta chains below was sequenced from the same sample in a study of shared clonotypes between healthy human individuals. Only in-frame clones appear in the TCRdb table, and some are missing; sequencing was by immunoSEQ multiplex PCR. The sample holds roughly 2,000,000 clones; about 93% are singletons and the top ten take 1.5% to 2%. Positive CCR7 selection of CD45RO-negative cells yielded the naive CD8 cells, and terminally differentiated effector memory CD45RA+ cells were excluded. Sequenced sample: naive CD8+ T cells from PBMCs. These receptors were obtained from a man younger than 35 in good health. Some clones in this sample may be carry-over from other donors' samples.

Note on this clone: The sample holds other DNA sequences that translate to the same CDR3. This rearrangement joins TRBV6-5 to TRBJ1-5; D not resolved. The germline V gene encodes CDR1 MNHEY and CDR2 SVGAGI. CDR3 length: 13 residues. The V end lost 4 bases, the J end lost 0 bases, and 4 bases lay between the germline ends. CDR3 in DNA: TGTGCCAGCAGTTGGGATAGCAATCAGCCCCAGCATTTT. It specifies CASSWDSNQPQHF.

The rearrangement joins TRBV5-1 to TRBJ1-1, with 8 bases identical to TRBD1. Germline V gene lookup returns CDR1 SGHRS and CDR2 YFSETQ. J was trimmed by 7 bases and V by 3 bases; bases with no gene match: 11. CDR3 length: 15 amino acids. CDR3 sequence: CASSSQTTGAHEAFF. CDR3 nucleotide sequence: TGCGCCAGCAGCTCCCAAACGACAGGGGCACATGAAGCTTTCTTT.

CDR3 coding DNA: TGTGCCAGCAGCCCGTACCTCTCTGGGGCCAACGTCCTGACTTTC. It encodes CASSPYLSGANVLTF. The gene calls are TRBV9 and TRBJ2-6; D ambiguous. The CDR3 sequence is 15 residues long. With 4 bases removed from V and 0 bases from J, the gap between germline ends came to 8 bases. Germline CDR1 SGDLS, CDR2 YYNGEE.

The chain carries TRBV15 and TRBJ2-1; 9 nucleotides agree with TRBD1. CDR3 size: 16 residues. V trimming: 4 bases; J trimming: 6 bases; junction bases outside the gene matches: 10. In germline, CDR1 is LNHNV, CDR2 YYDKDF (reference sequence). CDR3 bases: TGTGCCACCAGCAAAGCGATAGGGACAGGGTTCAATGAGCAGTTCTTC. Protein sequence: CATSKAIGTGFNEQFF.

This chain connects TRBV2 to TRBJ2-5; TRBD1 agrees at 8 bases. V lost 7 bases to trimming and J lost 5 bases; unmatched junction nucleotides: 6. The CDR3 spans 13 residues. Germline V gives CDR1 SNHLY, CDR2 FYNNEI. CDR3 nucleotides: TGTGCCAGCACCACCAGGGGGCTTGAGACCCAGTACTTC. This translates into CASTTRGLETQYF.

V and J are TRBV30 and TRBJ1-5; tentatively, D is TRBD1 (5 bases). The germline V gene has CDR1 GTSNPN and CDR2 SVGIG (reference sequence). There are 15 residues in the CDR3. V lost 5 bases and J 3 bases, leaving 17 bases between the germline ends. The CDR3 protein is CAWALGANLNQPQHF. DNA of the CDR3: TGTGCCTGGGCCCTCGGGGCTAACCTCAATCAGCCCCAGCATTTT.

This clone showed up just a few times. This chain joins TRBV2 and TRBJ2-7, with a weak D call TRBD2 (5 bases). The CDR3 is 15 amino acids. The germline CDR1 and CDR2 sequences are SNHLY and FYNNEI. Deletions cut 0 bases from V and 5 bases from J, with 14 bases between. The CDR3 is CASSEAPGSGNEQYF. DNA for the CDR3: TGTGCCAGCAGTGAAGCCCCGGGAAGTGGGAACGAGCAGTACTTC. Combining the CDR3 with reference TRBV2 and TRBJ2-7 gives the whole variable domain EPEVTQTPSHQVTQMGQEVILRCVPISNHLYFYWYRQILGQKVEFLVSFYNNEISEKSEIFDDQFSVERPDGSNFTLKIRSTKLEDSAMYFCASSEAPGSGNEQYFGPGTRLTVT.

V and J are TRBV19 and TRBJ2-2; 7 bases match TRBD1. The CDR3 spans 16 residues. The junction had 7 bases not matched to a gene; V was cut back by 6 bases and J by 0 bases. Germline-derived CDR1 and CDR2 are LNHDA and SQIVND (reference sequence). CDR3: CASSNLGGSNTGELFF. As DNA, the CDR3 is TGTGCCAGTAGCAACCTAGGGGGCTCGAACACCGGGGAGCTGTTTTTT.

V gene TRBV6-5 combines with J gene TRBJ2-7; D remains unclear. Germline assignment: CDR1 MNHEY and CDR2 SVGAGI. The CDR3 totals 14 residues. V was shortened by 0 bases and J by 0 bases, with 6 bases between the two germline ends. This CDR3 reads CASSYSTTSYEQYF. The DNA of the CDR3 is TGTGCCAGCAGTTACTCGACGACCTCCTACGAGCAGTACTTC.

This clone appeared once. J is TRBJ2-7 and V is TRBV10-3; no clear D. V was clipped by 3 bases and J by 6 bases, with 18 bases between them. The CDR3 covers 15 residues. Germline CDR1 and CDR2: ENHRY and SYGVKD. CDR3 nucleotide sequence: TGTGCCATCAGTGAAAGATTGGTAACTATCGCCGAGCAGTACTTC. Translation gives CAISERLVTIAEQYF.

J is TRBJ2-5 and V is TRBV2; D remains ambiguous. This CDR3 is built from 12 residues. V was trimmed by 3 bases and J by 13 bases, leaving 15 bases between them. Germline V gene data show CDR1 as SNHLY and CDR2 as FYNNEI. CDR3 region: CASSDSPPLRYF. CDR3 nucleotide sequence: TGTGCCAGCAGTGATTCACCTCCTTTACGGTACTTC.

The chain employs TRBV7-2 and TRBJ2-1, with 7 positions matching TRBD2. V lost 3 bases, J lost 4 bases, and 9 bases stayed unmatched. Germline loops: CDR1 SGHTA, CDR2 FQGNSA. CDR3 size: 16 residues. The chain's CDR3 is CASSLGGSRHYNEQFF. The CDR3 DNA sequence: TGTGCCAGCAGCTTGGGGGGGAGTCGCCATTACAATGAGCAGTTCTTC.